This T cell receptor beta chain was found in a study of blood T cell repertoires in COVID-19. Study in general: COVID-19 samples from acute and convalescent phases originated in the United States, Italy and Spain.

Assay: immunoSEQ multiplex PCR; the TCRdb copy retains only in-frame clones and omits some. The sample yields over 200,000 clones, more than 75% seen once. As to this clone: Other DNA sequences in the same sample also yield this CDR3.

Germline CDR1 is KGHSH and CDR2 is LQKENI. The CDR3 length is 13 residues. V was cut by 1 base and J by 3 bases, with 6 bases left in between. During active infection, Seattle patients enrolled and were then monitored through disease. The clonotype comes from a man aged 50 or older with COVID-19, enrolled during active disease. The V call is TRBV18, the J call TRBJ1-1; TRBD1 might be the D (5 bases). Source material: peripheral blood. CDR3 loop: CASSPQGDTEAFF. CDR3 sequence (DNA): TGTGCCAGCTCACCACAAGGGGACACTGAAGCTTTCTTT.